The 20 T cell receptor beta chains given below trace back to one sample, sequenced in a study of cytomegalovirus exposure and HLA in healthy donors. Amplification used 60 Vbeta primers and 13 Jbeta primers. Only in-frame clones appear in the TCRdb table, and some are missing; sequencing was by immunoSEQ multiplex PCR. In the table there are 120,000 to 150,000 clones, 80% to 90% of which are singletons. The sample consisted of PBMCs. These receptors were taken from a woman between 40 and 55 years old in good health and CMV-seropositive.

The chain uses TRBV12-5 and TRBJ1-1, with D perhaps matching TRBD1 (6 bases). CDR3 length: 15 residues. With 5 bases removed from V and 1 base from J, the gap between germline ends came to 14 bases. Germline values: CDR1 LGHNT, CDR2 FRNRAP. The CDR3: CASGLYRATNTEAFF. The CDR3 nucleotides are TGTGCTAGTGGTCTATACAGGGCTACGAACACTGAAGCTTTCTTT.

The chain uses TRBV7-6 and TRBJ2-1, with D possibly matching TRBD2 (6 bases). Trimming removed 4 bases from V and 12 bases from J, with 19 bases in between. CDR1 SGHVS and CDR2 FNYEAQ come from the germline V gene. CDR3 length: 14 residues. CDR3 nucleotides: TGTGCCAGCAGCTCCCTAGCGAGCCTCGGGGTGCAGTTCTTC. Amino acid sequence: CASSSLASLGVQFF.

The chain joins TRBV2 to TRBJ1-5; 7 nucleotides match TRBD1. J gave up 7 bases and V 5 bases, and 8 bases lay outside the gene matches. In germline, CDR1 is SNHLY, CDR2 FYNNEI. The CDR3 has 14 residues. As DNA, the CDR3 is TGTGCCAGCAGTCTAGACAGGGTAGAACAGCCCCAGCATTTT. The encoded protein is CASSLDRVEQPQHF.

This clone was counted once. This chain connects TRBV4-2 to TRBJ2-7, with 8 positions matching TRBD2. The germline V gene has CDR1 LGHNA and CDR2 YNFKEQ. V lost 4 bases and J lost 6; bases outside the gene matches: 11. The CDR3 totals 15 residues. The CDR3 here is CASSPQQREPGEQYF. CDR3 DNA sequence: TGTGCCAGCAGCCCCCAACAGCGGGAGCCGGGCGAGCAGTACTTC.

The genes are TRBV6-5 and TRBJ1-1, with D perhaps TRBD1 (5 bases). The V gene's germline CDR1 is MNHEY and CDR2 SVGAGI. The CDR3 extends over 14 amino acids. V was trimmed by 5 bases and J by 4 bases, leaving 14 bases between them. CDR3 loop: CASSVLWGGTEAFF. The CDR3 DNA sequence: TGTGCCAGCAGTGTTTTGTGGGGCGGCACTGAAGCTTTCTTT.

The chain is built from TRBV7-2 and TRBJ2-7; a possible D gene is TRBD1 (6 bases). The CDR3 is made up of 15 amino acids. Germline V lookup: CDR1 SGHTA, CDR2 FQGNSA. Trimming left V 5 bases short and J 4 bases short, with 18 bases between. The CDR3 region has the DNA TGTGCCAGCAGCCTAACGTGGGGGCAGGGGTACGAGCAGTACTTC. The encoded protein is CASSLTWGQGYEQYF.

J is TRBJ1-2 and V is TRBV5-6; D is undetermined. Germline V gives CDR1 SGHDT, CDR2 YYEEEE. Between the trimmed V and J ends, which lost 4 bases and 8 bases, there was a span of 12 bases. This CDR3 is 12 amino acids long. The CDR3 DNA sequence: TGTGCCAGCAGCCTCCAACCCGGGGGCTACACCTTC. Encoded protein: CASSLQPGGYTF. The full variable domain, with the rest looked up from reference TRBV5-6 and TRBJ1-2, is DAGVTQSPTHLIKTRGQQVTLRCSPKSGHDTVSWYQQALGQGPQFIFQYYEEEERQRGNFPDRFSGHQFPNYSSELNVNALLLGDSALYLCASSLQPGGYTFGSGTRLTVV.

The genes are TRBV30 and TRBJ1-6; tentatively, D is TRBD1 (5 bases). Trimming left V 4 bases short and J 7 bases short, with 14 bases between. The CDR3 length is 14 residues. The germline CDR1 and CDR2 sequences are GTSNPN and SVGIG (reference sequence). CDR3 bases: TGTGCCTGGAACCGCGACAGCCACAATTCACCCCTCCACTTT. Translated: CAWNRDSHNSPLHF. The variable domain in full, with the rest retrieved from reference TRBV30 and TRBJ1-6, is SQTIHQWPATLVQPVGSPLSLECTVEGTSNPNLYWYRQAAGRGLQLLFYSVGIGQISSEVPQNLSASRPQDRQFILSSKKLLLSDSGFYLCAWNRDSHNSPLHFGNGTRLTVT.

The CDR3 DNA is TGTGCCAGCAGCCAAGACGGGAGCGTGAATACGCAGTATTTT. It yields the protein CASSQDGSVNTQYF. V usage is TRBV4-2 and J usage is TRBJ2-3, with D perhaps TRBD2 (6 bases). V shed 0 bases and J shed 7 bases, with 11 bases lying between them. Germline assignment: CDR1 LGHNA and CDR2 YNFKEQ. CDR3 length: 14 amino acids.

This sequence joins TRBV7-2 and TRBJ2-7; the D gene is possibly TRBD1 (5 bases). The germline V gene has CDR1 SGHTA and CDR2 FQGNSA. V was shortened by 0 bases and J by 3 bases, with 12 bases between the two germline ends. The CDR3 has 15 residues. The CDR3 bases are TGTGCCAGCAGCTTAGCGGCTAGGGGCTACTACGAGCAGTACTTC. It codes for CASSLAARGYYEQYF.

V is TRBV9 and J is TRBJ2-7; D is perhaps TRBD2 (6 bases). Germline CDR1 and CDR2: SGDLS and YYNGEE. V lost 4 bases and J 5 bases, leaving 19 bases between the germline ends. The CDR3 is 15 residues long. The CDR3 region is CASSPTPRDSNEQYF. The CDR3 coding sequence is TGTGCCAGCAGCCCTACCCCCAGGGACTCGAACGAGCAGTACTTC.

The count of this clone is one. This chain uses TRBV7-9 with TRBJ2-1, with D hard to call. Germline V lookup: CDR1 SEHNR, CDR2 FQNEAQ (reference sequence). The length of the CDR3 is 18 residues. Trimming removed 5 bases at V and 0 bases at J, with 20 bases between. The CDR3 nucleotides read TGTGCCAGCAGCCCCTCCCTCCAGCGTCGCAGCTCCTACAATGAGCAGTTCTTC. Amino acid sequence: CASSPSLQRRSSYNEQFF. Full variable domain (missing parts from reference TRBV7-9 and TRBJ2-1): DTGVSQNPRHKITKRGQNVTFRCDPISEHNRLYWYRQTLGQGPEFLTYFQNEAQLEKSRLLSDRFSAERPKGSFSTLEIQRTEQGDSAMYLCASSPSLQRRSSYNEQFFGPGTRLTVL.

This clone was counted only a few times. The V and J genes are TRBV28 and TRBJ2-1, with 7 bases fitting TRBD2. Germline CDR1 is MDHEN and CDR2 is SYDVKM. The CDR3 covers 12 residues. With V trimmed by 11 bases and J by 10 bases, 11 bases remained unmatched. CDR3: CAVGRALGEQFF. The CDR3 DNA reads TGTGCCGTAGGGAGGGCCCTCGGGGAGCAGTTCTTC.

The chain combines TRBV7-2 with TRBJ2-3, with TRBD2 matching 9 bases. This CDR3 has 16 residues. CDR1 and CDR2 from the germline V gene are SGHTA and FQGNSA. V lost 4 bases and J lost 4; bases outside the gene matches: 9. The CDR3 nucleotides read TGTGCCAGCAGCTCTCAAGCGGGAGGATTTTCAGATACGCAGTATTTT. Its translation is CASSSQAGGFSDTQYF.

CDR3: CASSHDRAAEAFF. CDR3 DNA: TGTGCCAGCTCCCACGACAGGGCCGCTGAAGCTTTCTTT. The rearrangement uses TRBV18 and TRBJ1-1, with 7 bases identical to TRBD1. CDR3 length: 13 residues. Germline trimming cut 6 bases from V and 6 bases from J; bases unmatched to any gene: 7. Germline values: CDR1 KGHSH, CDR2 LQKENI. Filled out from reference TRBV18 and TRBJ1-1, the complete variable domain reads NAGVMQNPRHLVRRRGQEARLRCSPMKGHSHVYWYRQLPEEGLKFMVYLQKENIIDESGMPKERFSAEFPKEGPSILRIQQVVRGDSAAYFCASSHDRAAEAFFGQGTRLTVV.

The chain carries TRBV27 and TRBJ2-1; possibly TRBD2 for D (6 bases). V was cut by 7 bases and J by 7 bases, with 20 bases left in between. The CDR3 is 15 residues long. The germline V gene has CDR1 MNHEY and CDR2 SMNVEV (reference sequence). In DNA, the CDR3 is TGTGCCAGCACCGGCCGGCGAGGAGGGATGAATGAGCAGTTCTTC. Its translation is CASTGRRGGMNEQFF.

This clone was observed once. This chain connects TRBV19 to TRBJ2-5; D possibly corresponds to TRBD2 (5 bases). V was cut by 0 bases and J by 4 bases, with 12 bases left in between. Germline assignment: CDR1 LNHDA and CDR2 SQIVND (reference sequence). CDR3 length equals 15 residues. The DNA for the CDR3 is TGTGCCAGTAGTATAGAAGGTCGGGGTAGAGAGACCCAGTACTTC. Its protein is CASSIEGRGRETQYF.

The CDR3 spells CASSPMSRVGELFF. The CDR3 DNA is TGTGCCAGCAGCCCAATGAGCAGGGTCGGGGAGCTGTTTTTT. V is TRBV7-2 and J is TRBJ2-2, with D tentatively TRBD1 (5 bases). V was trimmed by 5 bases and J by 7 bases, leaving 14 bases between them. The CDR3 contains 14 residues. The V gene's germline CDR1 is SGHTA and CDR2 FQGNSA.

This clone came up a few times. V and J are TRBV7-2 and TRBJ2-7; 8 positions match TRBD2. The CDR3 totals 14 residues. Germline CDR1 reads SGHTA; CDR2 reads FQGNSA. V shed 5 bases and J 4 bases; nucleotides not matched to a gene: 7. This CDR3 reads CASSGGTRRYEQYF. CDR3 bases: TGTGCCAGCAGCGGCGGGACTAGGAGGTACGAGCAGTACTTC.

Only one count was recorded for this clone. The genes are TRBV2 and TRBJ1-6; no clear D gene. The CDR3 loop spans 15 amino acids. Trimming left V 7 bases short and J 9 bases short, with 19 bases between. In germline, CDR1 is SNHLY, CDR2 FYNNEI. DNA of the CDR3: TGTGCCAGCATGGCCGAGGGCCTCTTGGGTTCACCCCTCCACTTT. Translated, it gives CASMAEGLLGSPLHF.